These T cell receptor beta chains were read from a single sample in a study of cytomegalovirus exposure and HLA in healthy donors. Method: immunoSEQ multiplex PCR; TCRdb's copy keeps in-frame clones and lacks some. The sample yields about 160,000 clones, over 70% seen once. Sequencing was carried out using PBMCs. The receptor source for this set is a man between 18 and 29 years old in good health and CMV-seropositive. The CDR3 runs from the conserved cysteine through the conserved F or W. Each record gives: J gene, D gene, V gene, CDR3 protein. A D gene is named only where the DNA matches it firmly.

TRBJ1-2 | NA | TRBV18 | CASSPPESAWGYTF
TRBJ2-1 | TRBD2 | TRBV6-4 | CASSDSSGGANEQFF
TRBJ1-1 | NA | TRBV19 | CASSPAREGNTEAFF
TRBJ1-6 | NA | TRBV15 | CATSRPDPGAPSAPLHF
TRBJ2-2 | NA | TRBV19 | CASMLQGYTGELFF
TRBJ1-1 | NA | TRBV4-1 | CASSQVAGYPEAFF
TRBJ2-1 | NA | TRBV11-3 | CASSSISRGRSSYNEQFF
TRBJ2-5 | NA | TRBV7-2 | CASSLLDSVKETQYF
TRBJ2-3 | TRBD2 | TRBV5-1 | CASSLGASGYTDTQYF
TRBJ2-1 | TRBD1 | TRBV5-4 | CASSSGQGTYNEQFF
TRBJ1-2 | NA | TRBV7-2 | CASSLLTGRYGYTF
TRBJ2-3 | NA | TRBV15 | CATSRDILATDTQYF
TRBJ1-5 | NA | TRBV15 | CATSRGRNQPQHF
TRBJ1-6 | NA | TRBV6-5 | CASGFTSPLHF
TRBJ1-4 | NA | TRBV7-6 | CASSLASQGSYEKLFF
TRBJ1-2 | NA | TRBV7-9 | CSSSLGGLGSWNGYTF